Below, 27 T cell receptor beta chains from the same sample are listed, as sequenced in a study of blood T cells in healthy people across ages (dated by TCRdb to about 2015). Receptor libraries were prepared by 5' RACE. Sequencer: Illumina HiSeq 2500. A second PCR of roughly 7 to 12 cycles was performed with a sample-barcoded 5' primer and a J-beta primer mix. TCRdb took the public reads, trimmed them with fastp at Q25, ran MiXCR for clone calling and kept in-frame beta chains. Entries are consolidated by CDR3 protein sequence, retaining the most common genes and DNA. For this sample the table gives more than 650,000 distinct CDR3 sequences, of which about 20% were detected only once. Around 22% of the sample belongs to the ten largest clones. What was sequenced was blood. The receptor set was obtained from a man in his 70s in good health.

The V and J genes are TRBV5-5 and TRBJ1-2, with D uncertain. CDR1 is SGHKS, CDR2 YYEKEE, per germline (reference sequence). V was clipped by 0 bases and J by 14 bases, with 20 bases between them. The CDR3 is 14 residues long. The chain's CDR3 is CASSLAGPILPSTF. In DNA, the CDR3 is TGTGCCAGCAGCTTGGCCGGGCCCATCTTACCATCTACCTTC.

Turning to this clonotype: The junction departs from the called germline gene at one end, perhaps through a read error. V usage is TRBV3-1 and J usage is TRBJ1-2; D perhaps matches TRBD1 (6 bases). This CDR3 has 13 residues. CDR1 is LGHDT and CDR2 is YNNKEL in the germline V gene (reference sequence). This CDR3 is CASSQALPRGYPF. In DNA form, the CDR3 reads TGTGCCAGCAGCCAAGCCCTTCCCAGGGGCTACCCCTTC.

This clonotype has only a few counts. The V and J genes are TRBV3-1 and TRBJ2-5; TRBD2 matches at 11 bases. The CDR3 runs to 15 residues. V trimming: 6 bases; J trimming: 1 base; junction bases outside the gene matches: 4. The germline V gene encodes CDR1 LGHDT and CDR2 YNNKEL (reference sequence). The CDR3, as DNA: TGTGCCAGCAGAGGGACTAGCGGCGCCCAAGAGACCCAGTACTTC. Amino acids: CASRGTSGAQETQYF.

The chain links TRBV12-3 or TRBV12-4 to TRBJ2-7, with TRBD1 matching 8 bases. There are 13 residues in the CDR3. The trim removed 3 bases at V and 7 bases at J, leaving 5 bases unmatched. For the CDR3, the DNA is TGTGCCAGCAGTTTCGGGACAGGTGGAGAGCAGTACGTC. Its protein product is CASSFGTGGEQYV.

A word on this clonotype: A read error may account for a junction end that differs from germline. This CDR3 is CAGSQSPLDRVSTDTQYF. CDR3 DNA: TGTGCCGGCAGCCAATCGCCCCTAGACAGGGTTAGCACAGATACGCAGTATTTT. This sequence joins TRBV12-3 or TRBV12-4 and TRBJ2-3; TRBD1 agrees at 7 bases. The CDR3 consists of 18 residues.

The J gene is TRBJ2-6, the V gene TRBV20-1; D is unresolved. The CDR3 runs 14 residues. With 0 bases removed from V and 4 bases from J, the gap between germline ends came to 7 bases. Germline-derived CDR1 and CDR2 are DFQATT and SNEGSKA (reference sequence). The CDR3 loop reads CSARDGAGANVLTF. CDR3 bases: TGCAGTGCTAGAGACGGTGCAGGGGCCAACGTCCTGACTTTC.

This clonotype occurred a few times. Here the CDR3 DNA reads TGCAGTGCACGGACTAGCGGGGACTACAATGAGCAGTTCTTC. This encodes CSARTSGDYNEQFF. The chain combines TRBV20-1 with TRBJ2-1; 12 bases align to TRBD2. V was pared by 6 bases and J by 3 bases, with 3 bases of the junction left unmatched. The CDR3 is 14 residues long. Germline V gene data show CDR1 as DFQATT and CDR2 as SNEGSKA (reference sequence).

The chain recombines TRBV24-1 with TRBJ2-1, with 7 positions matching TRBD1. The DNA matches TRBJ2-5 better at its end, which makes the J call doubtful. CDR1 KGHDR and CDR2 SFDVKD come from the germline V gene. The CDR3 totals 14 residues. The CDR3 DNA sequence: TGTGCCACCAGTGATTCAACAGGGGTTGGGACCCAGTACTTC. Encoded protein: CATSDSTGVGTQYF.

This clonotype came up a few times. V and J are TRBV20-1 and TRBJ2-5, with D possibly being TRBD2 (6 bases). The CDR3 is made up of 15 amino acids. Per the germline V gene, CDR1 is DFQATT and CDR2 is SNEGSKA (reference sequence). Trimming removed 8 bases at V and 4 bases at J, with 23 bases between. The CDR3 nucleotides are TGCAGTCTTTCCGGGAGAAAGGGAGTAAGAGAGACCCAGTACTTC. Encoded protein: CSLSGRKGVRETQYF.

This clonotype was counted between two and nine times. The genes are TRBV12-3 or TRBV12-4 and TRBJ2-3, with 9 bases aligning to TRBD1. The CDR3 extends over 16 amino acids. V lost 3 bases and J lost 6; bases outside the gene matches: 10. The CDR3 nucleotides read TGTGCCAGCAGTTTCCCCGGGACAGGGCGTCGGGATACGCAGTATTTT. It translates to CASSFPGTGRRDTQYF.

V and J are TRBV12-3 or TRBV12-4 and TRBJ2-7, with a weak D call TRBD1 (6 bases). Judging by the DNA end, TRBJ2-1 fits better; the J call may be wrong. The CDR3 extends over 12 amino acids. CDR3 protein: CASSFTGTEQFF. The CDR3, as DNA: TGTGCCAGCAGTTTCACCGGGACAGAGCAGTTCTTC.

This sequence joins TRBV7-2 and TRBJ2-1; maybe TRBD2 (6 bases). The V and J ends lost 1 base and 11 bases respectively, with 12 bases between them. Per the germline V gene, CDR1 is SGHTA and CDR2 is FQGNSA. There are 13 residues in the CDR3. CDR3 sequence (DNA): TGTGCCAGCAGCTTAGGATATGCGGGACAGCAGTTCTTC. This sequence encodes CASSLGYAGQQFF.

This clonotype has a handful of counts. The chain carries TRBV12-3 or TRBV12-4 and TRBJ1-1, with D tentatively TRBD1 (5 bases). The CDR3 is 18 amino acids. Deletions cut 0 bases from V and 0 bases from J, with 17 bases between. DNA for the CDR3: TGTGCCAGCAGTTTAGCCTACCCAGGGTTCTCCATGAACACTGAAGCTTTCTTT. Translation gives CASSLAYPGFSMNTEAFF.

V gene TRBV19 combines with J gene TRBJ1-3; tentatively, D is TRBD1 (5 bases). The CDR3 is 17 residues long. The V end was cut by 3 bases, the J end by 3 bases, with 18 bases between. Germline V CDR1 and CDR2: LNHDA, SQIVND (reference sequence). DNA of the CDR3: TGTGCCAGTAGTATCCGGGACTTCAATCCAGGTGGAAACACCATATATTTT. Amino acids: CASSIRDFNPGGNTIYF.

This clonotype was observed a handful of times. The genes are TRBV12-3 or TRBV12-4 and TRBJ2-3, with no clear D. Trimming took 6 bases from V and 6 from J, leaving 4 bases between them. This CDR3 is built from 10 residues. The CDR3 DNA reads TGTGCCAGCAGGATGGATACGCAGTATTTT. It codes for CASRMDTQYF.

In its sample, this clonotype was seen a few times. The gene calls are TRBV20-1 and TRBJ2-4, with 7 bases that match TRBD1. CDR3 length equals 14 residues. The V gene end was trimmed by 4 bases and the J gene end by 6 bases; junction bases not matched to a gene: 9. Germline assignment: CDR1 DFQATT and CDR2 SNEGSKA (reference sequence). CDR3 nucleotides: TGCAGTGCTAACCCCACAGGGGAGAGAAACATTCAGTACTTC. Its protein is CSANPTGERNIQYF.

The sample holds a few counts of this clonotype. The chain joins TRBV25-1 to TRBJ2-7, with D possibly TRBD2 on 6 matching bases. Germline CDR1 reads MGHDK; CDR2 reads SYGVNS. This CDR3 comprises 15 residues. V was trimmed by 3 bases and J by 2 bases, leaving 14 bases between them. The CDR3 spells CASSDPRGRTYEQYF. CDR3 bases: TGTGCCAGCAGTGACCCCCGGGGGAGGACCTACGAGCAGTACTTC.

The V call is TRBV28, the J call TRBJ1-2; D ambiguous. Trimming took off 10 bases at V and 7 bases at J, with 19 bases between the two ends. The CDR3 is made up of 13 amino acids. Germline CDR1 and CDR2: MDHEN and SYDVKM. CDR3 coding DNA: TGTGCCAACCGACGGGGAAGTTCGGGTGGCTACACCTTC. It yields the protein CANRRGSSGGYTF.

A few counts support this clonotype. The V and J genes are TRBV3-1 and TRBJ2-7; TRBD1 is a possible D gene (5 bases). This CDR3 region has 13 residues. The germline V gene has CDR1 LGHDT and CDR2 YNNKEL (reference sequence). The V gene lost 3 bases and the J gene lost 2 bases, with 8 bases spanning the gap. As DNA, the CDR3 is TGTGCCAGCAGCCACGCAGGGCCCTACGAGCAGTACTTC. This codes for CASSHAGPYEQYF.

This rearrangement joins TRBV5-1 to TRBJ2-3; D gene unclear. Germline CDR1 reads SGHRS; CDR2 reads YFSETQ. CDR3 size: 14 residues. V was pared by 0 bases and J by 4 bases, with 9 bases between. The CDR3 DNA reads TGCGCCAGCAGCTTGGACACCCCGGCAGATACGCAGTATTTT. This sequence encodes CASSLDTPADTQYF. The full variable domain, completed using reference TRBV5-1 and TRBJ2-3, is KAGVTQTPRYLIKTRGQQVTLSCSPISGHRSVSWYQQTPGQGLQFLFEYFSETQRNKGNFPGRFSGRQFSNSRSEMNVSTLELGDSALYLCASSLDTPADTQYFGPGTRLTVL.

For this clonotype: An end of the junction differs from the germline gene, which may be a read error. The chain employs TRBV20-1 and TRBJ2-1; TRBD2 aligns across 14 bases. The V gene's germline CDR1 is DFQATT and CDR2 SNEGSKA (reference sequence). This CDR3 has 18 amino acids. Written as DNA, the CDR3 is TGCAGTGCTAGGACTAGCGGGGGGGCCTTGGACTCCTACAATGGGCAGTTCTTC. Its protein product is CSARTSGGALDSYNGQFF.

V usage is TRBV12-3 or TRBV12-4 and J usage is TRBJ1-5; 7 bases are a match to TRBD1. The CDR3 runs to 15 residues. The V segment lost 6 bases and the J segment 3 bases; nucleotides outside the gene matches: 8. CDR3 in amino acids: CASSSGQKANQPQHF. In DNA, the CDR3 is TGTGCCAGCAGCTCGGGACAGAAGGCCAATCAGCCCCAGCATTTT.

This clonotype has only a few counts. This chain connects TRBV12-3 or TRBV12-4 to TRBJ2-1; TRBD1 matches 8 bases. This CDR3 is built from 17 residues. Unmatched junction bases numbered 12, after V lost 5 bases and J lost 3 bases. Here the CDR3 DNA reads TGTGCCAGCAGTCCAACCCAGGGGGCGAGTAGCTACAATGAGCAGTTCTTC. It is translated as CASSPTQGASSYNEQFF.

This clonotype has more than one count but fewer than ten. One end of the junction does not line up with germline, which may come from a read error. This chain links TRBV12-3 or TRBV12-4 with TRBJ2-5, with TRBD2 matching over 12 bases. The CDR3 is 17 residues long. The CDR3 sequence is CASSSPPGLAGQETQCF. The CDR3 DNA follows: TGTGCCAGCAGTTCCCCCCCTGGACTAGCGGGACAAGAGACCCAGTGCTTC.

V gene TRBV10-1 combines with J gene TRBJ1-1; no clear D. Trimming took off 2 bases at V and 10 bases at J, with 14 bases between the two ends. There are 13 residues in the CDR3. Germline V gene lookup returns CDR1 WNHNN and CDR2 SYGVQD (reference sequence). This CDR3 is CASSEASLEGAFF. CDR3 DNA: TGCGCCAGCAGTGAGGCCTCGTTGGAAGGAGCTTTCTTT.

The V gene is TRBV30, the J gene TRBJ2-2, with a tentative D call TRBD2 (6 bases). V lost 3 bases and J lost 1, with 12 bases in between. This CDR3 is 15 amino acids long. CDR1 and CDR2 (germline): GTSNPN, SVGIG (reference sequence). CDR3 residues: CAWRQGLLNTGELFF. For the CDR3, the DNA is TGTGCCTGGAGGCAAGGACTACTGAACACCGGGGAGCTGTTTTTT.

This chain connects TRBV20-1 to TRBJ2-3; 8 bases fit TRBD2. Germline V lookup: CDR1 DFQATT, CDR2 SNEGSKA (reference sequence). This CDR3 contains 15 residues. The CDR3 nucleotides are TGCAGCGCCGCCTCGAGCGGGGGAGGGACAGATACGCAGTATTTT. This translates into CSAASSGGGTDTQYF.